This T cell receptor (beta chain) derives from a study of metastatic and nonmetastatic thyroid tumors. Overall study: Repertoire comparison spanned blood and tumor or nodule tissue of malignant and benign thyroid patients.

With 4 bases removed from V and 9 bases from J, the gap between germline ends came to 15 bases. The CDR3 runs 13 residues. CDR1 is MDHEN and CDR2 is SYDVKM in the germline V gene. With MiXCR, TCRdb called clones anew from the PCR reads. The repertoire holds tens of thousands of clones, with approximately 13% as singletons. Concerning this clone: This may arise from a read error, as a much more abundant clone is one base away.

Each patient came to thyroid surgery without any prior treatment (of any kind). Sequencing was carried out using tumor tissue. This chain links TRBV28 with TRBJ1-2, with D unresolved. The receptor comes from a female donor with papillary thyroid cancer or a benign thyroid nodule (not recorded which). Some clones in this sample may be carry-over from other donors' samples. The CDR3 protein is CASSYPGSQCYTF. CDR3 DNA sequence: TGTGCCAGCAGTTATCCTGGGTCGCAGTGCTACACCTTC.